A selection of T cell receptor beta chains follows, all from one sample in a study of shared clonotypes between healthy human individuals. The data were produced by immunoSEQ multiplex PCR, yet TCRdb's version contains in-frame clones alone and is incomplete. The sample holds 1,100,000 or so clones; about four fifths are singletons and the top ten take more than 0.45%. The sequenced sample was memory CD4+ T cells from PBMCs. These receptors all come from a man between 18 and 29 years old in good health. Some clones in this sample may be carry-over from other donors' samples. Each CDR3 is given without its conserved first and last residue. A D gene is named only where the DNA matches it firmly.

TRBD1 | TRBV27 | ASRPADRVTGELF
NA | TRBV4-1 | ASKGPARQF
NA | TRBV30 | AWSYPGRNTEAF
NA | TRBV7-2 | ASSLETFNEQF
TRBD2 | TRBV6-6 | ASRREGSYEQY
NA | TRBV19 | ASRAGAFSGNTIY
NA | TRBV4-2 | ASSQEERGFDTQY
NA | TRBV7-9 | ASSPRTVSLEAF
NA | TRBV28 | ASSFGPNTEAF
NA | TRBV30 | AWSGGIEQY
NA | TRBV27 | ASTILGSNQPQH
NA | TRBV9 | ASSAGPDQLSEQPQH
NA | TRBV4-1 | ASSQEAGEPIYGYT
TRBD1 | TRBV15 | ATSLRTGGTDTQY
NA | TRBV18 | ASSRYEGSQETQY
NA | TRBV5-6 | ASSRDNSPGLSIGEQF
NA | TRBV7-9 | ASSLAGAYEQY
NA | TRBV5-4 | ASSSGITVNTEAF
NA | TRBV11-2 | ASSSIRGARGGDTEAF
NA | TRBV7-9 | ASSFWRGRERETEAF
TRBD1 | TRBV9 | ASSPRGQGFTEAF
TRBD1 | TRBV29-1 | SVGQSNYGYT
TRBD2 | TRBV5-1 | ASSLGAGLAGVNEQF
TRBD1 | TRBV2 | ASNPRQGSYEQY
TRBD1 | TRBV7-2 | ASSLRGQGYEQY
TRBD1 | TRBV5-6 | ASSLLGDRGFVEQY
TRBD1 | TRBV15 | ATSSDRGTYEQY
NA | TRBV11-2 | ASSLVVGSYNEQF
NA | TRBV5-5 | ASSLAAGRGYEQY
NA | TRBV10-3 | AISESDSSSYEQY
NA | TRBV4-2 | ASSPGPTDTQY
NA | TRBV6-6 | ASSYSRDEQY
TRBD2 | TRBV7-2 | ASSLLVAGVPGRGQF
NA | TRBV10-3 | AIRDDSGTNNQPQH
TRBD2 | TRBV28 | ASTQLAGSYEQY
NA | TRBV10-3 | AIANTGELF
NA | TRBV4-2 | ASSQEGRRANYGYT